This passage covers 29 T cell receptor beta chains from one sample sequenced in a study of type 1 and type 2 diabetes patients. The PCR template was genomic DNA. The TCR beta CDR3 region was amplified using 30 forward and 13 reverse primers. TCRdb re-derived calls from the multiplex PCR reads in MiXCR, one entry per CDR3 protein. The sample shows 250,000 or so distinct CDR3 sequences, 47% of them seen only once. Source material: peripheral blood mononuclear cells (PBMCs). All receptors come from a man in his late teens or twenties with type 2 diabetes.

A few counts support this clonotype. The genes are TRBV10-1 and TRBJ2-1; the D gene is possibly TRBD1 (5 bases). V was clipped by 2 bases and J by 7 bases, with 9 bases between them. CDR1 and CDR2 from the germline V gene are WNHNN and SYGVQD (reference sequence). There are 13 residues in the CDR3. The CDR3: CASSEPKGNEQFF. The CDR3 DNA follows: TGCGCCAGCAGTGAGCCCAAGGGGAATGAGCAGTTCTTC.

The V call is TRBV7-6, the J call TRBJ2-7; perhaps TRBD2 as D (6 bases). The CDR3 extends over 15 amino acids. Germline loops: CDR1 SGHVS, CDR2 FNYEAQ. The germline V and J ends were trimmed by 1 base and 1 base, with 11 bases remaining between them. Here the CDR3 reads CASSLELALSYEQYF. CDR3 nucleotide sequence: TGTGCCAGCAGCTTAGAACTAGCTCTTTCCTACGAGCAGTACTTC.

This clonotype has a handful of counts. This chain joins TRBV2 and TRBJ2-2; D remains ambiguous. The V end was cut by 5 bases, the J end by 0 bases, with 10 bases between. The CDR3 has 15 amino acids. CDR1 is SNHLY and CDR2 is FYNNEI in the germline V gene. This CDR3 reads CASSLISPNTGELFF. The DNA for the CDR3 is TGTGCCAGCAGTTTAATATCACCGAACACCGGGGAGCTGTTTTTT.

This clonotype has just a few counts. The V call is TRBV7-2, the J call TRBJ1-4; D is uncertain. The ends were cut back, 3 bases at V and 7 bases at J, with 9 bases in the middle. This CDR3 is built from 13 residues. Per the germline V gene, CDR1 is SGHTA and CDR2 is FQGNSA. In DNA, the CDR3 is TGTGCCAGCAGCTTCAAGGTTCGTGAAAAACTGTTTTTT. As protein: CASSFKVREKLFF. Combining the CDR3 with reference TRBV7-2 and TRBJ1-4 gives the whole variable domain GAGVSQSPSNKVTEKGKDVELRCDPISGHTALYWYRQSLGQGLEFLIYFQGNSAPDKSGLPSDRFSAERTGGSVSTLTIQRTQQEDSAVYLCASSFKVREKLFFGSGTQLSVL.

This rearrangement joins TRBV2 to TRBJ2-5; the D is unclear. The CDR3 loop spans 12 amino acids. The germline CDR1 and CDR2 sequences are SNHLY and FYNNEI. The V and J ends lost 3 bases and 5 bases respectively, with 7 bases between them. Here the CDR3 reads CASSDNSETQYF. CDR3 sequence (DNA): TGTGCCAGCAGTGATAATTCGGAGACCCAGTACTTC.

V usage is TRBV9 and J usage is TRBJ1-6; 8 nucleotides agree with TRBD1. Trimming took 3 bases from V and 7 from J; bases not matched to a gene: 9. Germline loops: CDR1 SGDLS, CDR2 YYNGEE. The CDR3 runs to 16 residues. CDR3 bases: TGTGCCAGCAGCGCCTGGACCGGGACAGGCAATTCACCCCTCCACTTT. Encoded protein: CASSAWTGTGNSPLHF.

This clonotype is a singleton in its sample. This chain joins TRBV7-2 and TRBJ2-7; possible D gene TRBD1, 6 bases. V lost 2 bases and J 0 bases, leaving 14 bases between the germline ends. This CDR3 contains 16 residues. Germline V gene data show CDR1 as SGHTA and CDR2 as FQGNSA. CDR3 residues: CASSLWGRTLSYEQYF. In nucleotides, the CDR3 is TGTGCCAGCAGCTTATGGGGGCGGACCCTCTCCTACGAGCAGTACTTC.

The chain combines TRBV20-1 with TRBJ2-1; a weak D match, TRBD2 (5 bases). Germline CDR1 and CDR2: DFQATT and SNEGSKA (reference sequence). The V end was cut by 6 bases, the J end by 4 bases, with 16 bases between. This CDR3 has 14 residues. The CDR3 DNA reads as TGCAGTGCGACGAAACAGACTATGTACAATGAGCAGTTCTTC. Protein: CSATKQTMYNEQFF.

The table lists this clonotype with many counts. This CDR3 is CAISDVGANYEQYF. DNA for the CDR3: TGTGCCATCAGTGATGTCGGAGCCAACTACGAGCAGTACTTC. The genes are TRBV10-3 and TRBJ2-7; D not resolved. CDR3 length equals 14 residues. From germline, CDR1 is ENHRY and CDR2 SYGVKD. Trimming pared 3 bases from V and 3 bases from J, leaving 12 bases between.

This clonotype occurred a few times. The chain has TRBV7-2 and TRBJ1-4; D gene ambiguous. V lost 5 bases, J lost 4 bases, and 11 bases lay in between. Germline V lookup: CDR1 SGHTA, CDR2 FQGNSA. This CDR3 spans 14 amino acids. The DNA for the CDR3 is TGTGCCAGCAGCCAGAGACACGGTAATGAAAAACTGTTTTTT. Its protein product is CASSQRHGNEKLFF.

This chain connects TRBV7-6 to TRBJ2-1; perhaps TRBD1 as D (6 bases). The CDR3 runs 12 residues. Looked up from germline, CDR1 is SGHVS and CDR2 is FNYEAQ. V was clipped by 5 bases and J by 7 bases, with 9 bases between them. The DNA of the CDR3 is TGTGCCAGCAGCCAGGGGCTAAATGAGCAGTTCTTC. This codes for CASSQGLNEQFF.

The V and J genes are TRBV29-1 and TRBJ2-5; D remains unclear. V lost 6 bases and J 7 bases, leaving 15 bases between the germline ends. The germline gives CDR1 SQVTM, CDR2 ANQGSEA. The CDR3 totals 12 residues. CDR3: CSVPAAHRTQYF. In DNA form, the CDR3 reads TGCAGCGTACCCGCAGCTCATCGGACCCAGTACTTC.

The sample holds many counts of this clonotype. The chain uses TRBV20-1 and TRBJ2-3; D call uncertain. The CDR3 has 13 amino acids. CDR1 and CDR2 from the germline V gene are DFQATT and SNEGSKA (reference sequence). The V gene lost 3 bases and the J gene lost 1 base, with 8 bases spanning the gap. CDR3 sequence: CSASTSRTDTQYF. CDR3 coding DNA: TGCAGTGCTAGTACGAGCCGCACAGATACGCAGTATTTT.

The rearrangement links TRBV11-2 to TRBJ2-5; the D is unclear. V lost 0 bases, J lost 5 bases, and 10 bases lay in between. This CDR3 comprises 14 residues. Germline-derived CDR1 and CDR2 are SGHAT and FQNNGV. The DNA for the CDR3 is TGTGCCAGCAGCTTAGATGGGCCCGGGGAGACCCAGTACTTC. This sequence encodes CASSLDGPGETQYF.

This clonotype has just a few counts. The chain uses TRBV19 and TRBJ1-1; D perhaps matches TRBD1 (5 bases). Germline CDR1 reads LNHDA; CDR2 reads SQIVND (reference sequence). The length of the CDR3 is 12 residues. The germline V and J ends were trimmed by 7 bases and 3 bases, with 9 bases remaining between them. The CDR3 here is CASKGRDTEAFF. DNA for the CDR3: TGTGCCAGTAAGGGCAGGGACACTGAAGCTTTCTTT. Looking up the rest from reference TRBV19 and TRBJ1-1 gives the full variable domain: DGGITQSPKYLFRKEGQNVTLSCEQNLNHDAMYWYRQDPGQGLRLIYYSQIVNDFQKGDIAEGYSVSREKKESFPLTVTSAQKNPTAFYLCASKGRDTEAFFGQGTRLTVV.

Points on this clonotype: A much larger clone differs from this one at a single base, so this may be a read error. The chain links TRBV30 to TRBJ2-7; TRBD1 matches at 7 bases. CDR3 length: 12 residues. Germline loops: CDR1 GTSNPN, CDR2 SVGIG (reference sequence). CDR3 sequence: CAYGQEAAEQYF. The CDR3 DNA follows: TGTGCATACGGACAGGAGGCTGCCGAGCAGTACTTC. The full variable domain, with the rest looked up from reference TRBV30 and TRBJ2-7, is SQTIHQWPATLVQPVGSPLSLECTVEGTSNPNLYWYRQAAGRGLQLLFYSVGIGQISSEVPQNLSASRPQDRQFILSSKKLLLSDSGFYLCAYGQEAAEQYFGPGTRLTVT.

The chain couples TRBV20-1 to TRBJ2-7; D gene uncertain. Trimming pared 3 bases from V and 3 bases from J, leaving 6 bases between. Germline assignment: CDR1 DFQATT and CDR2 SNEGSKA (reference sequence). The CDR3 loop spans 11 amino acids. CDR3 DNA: TGCAGTGCTAGGGAATACTACGAGCAGTACTTC. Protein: CSAREYYEQYF.

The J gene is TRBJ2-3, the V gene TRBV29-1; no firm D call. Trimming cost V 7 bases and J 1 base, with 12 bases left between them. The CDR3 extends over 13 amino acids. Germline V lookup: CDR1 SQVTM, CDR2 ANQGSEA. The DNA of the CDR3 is TGCAGCGCCGAGGTCGCTCGCACAGATACGCAGTATTTT. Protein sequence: CSAEVARTDTQYF.

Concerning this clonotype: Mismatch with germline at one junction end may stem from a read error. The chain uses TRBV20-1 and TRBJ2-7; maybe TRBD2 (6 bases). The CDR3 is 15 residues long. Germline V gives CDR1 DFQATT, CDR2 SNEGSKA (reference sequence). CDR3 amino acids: CSARGETGLPYEQCF. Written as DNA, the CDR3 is TGCAGTGCTAGAGGGGAGACGGGACTCCCCTACGAGCAGTGCTTC.

The CDR3 nucleotides read TGTGCCAGCAGCCCTAACAGGGGCTACGGGGAAGCTTTCTTT. Translation gives CASSPNRGYGEAFF. This chain joins TRBV14 and TRBJ1-1; the match to TRBD1 covers 7 bases. There are 14 residues in the CDR3. V lost 4 bases, J lost 8 bases, and 10 bases stayed unmatched. Per the germline V gene, CDR1 is SGHDN and CDR2 is FVKESK. Full variable domain (rest looked up from reference TRBV14 and TRBJ1-1): EAGVTQFPSHSVIEKGQTVTLRCDPISGHDNLYWYRRVMGKEIKFLLHFVKESKQDESGMPNNRFLAERTGGTYSTLKVQPAELEDSGVYFCASSPNRGYGEAFFGQGTRLTVV.

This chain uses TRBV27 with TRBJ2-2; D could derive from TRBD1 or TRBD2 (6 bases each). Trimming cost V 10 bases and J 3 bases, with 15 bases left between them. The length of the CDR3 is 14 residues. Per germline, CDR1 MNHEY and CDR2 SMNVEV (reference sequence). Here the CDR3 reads CATGATSYTGELFF. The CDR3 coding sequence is TGTGCCACAGGGGCGACTAGTTACACCGGGGAGCTGTTTTTT.

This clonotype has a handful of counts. CDR3: CASSFSGTGGLYEQYF. CDR3 DNA sequence: TGTGCCAGCAGTTTTTCCGGGACAGGGGGCTTGTACGAGCAGTACTTC. V and J are TRBV12-3 or TRBV12-4 and TRBJ2-7, with 12 bases aligning to TRBD1. Unmatched junction bases numbered 7, after V lost 3 bases and J lost 4 bases. CDR3 length equals 16 residues.

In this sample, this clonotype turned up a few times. CDR3 nucleotide sequence: TGTGCCAGCAGTGAGATGGAGGGACAGGCCTACGAGCAGTACTTC. This translates into CASSEMEGQAYEQYF. The chain recombines TRBV2 with TRBJ2-7; 8 bases line up with TRBD1. The CDR3 runs to 15 residues. Germline lookup yields CDR1 SNHLY and CDR2 FYNNEI. J lost 2 bases, V lost 3 bases, and 6 bases had no gene match.

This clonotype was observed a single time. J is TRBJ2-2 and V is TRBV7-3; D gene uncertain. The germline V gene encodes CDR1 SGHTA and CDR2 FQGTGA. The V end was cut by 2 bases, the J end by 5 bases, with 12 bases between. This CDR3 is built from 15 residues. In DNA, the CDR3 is TGTGCCAGCAGCTTAGGATACGGATGGACCGGGGAGCTGTTTTTT. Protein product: CASSLGYGWTGELFF.

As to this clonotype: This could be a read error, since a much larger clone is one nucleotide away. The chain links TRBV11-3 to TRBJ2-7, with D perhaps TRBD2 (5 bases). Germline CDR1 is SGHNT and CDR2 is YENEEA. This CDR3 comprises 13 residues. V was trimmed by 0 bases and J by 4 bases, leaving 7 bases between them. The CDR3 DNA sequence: TGTGCCAGCAGCTTAGAACGGGAATACGAGCAGTACTTC. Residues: CASSLEREYEQYF.

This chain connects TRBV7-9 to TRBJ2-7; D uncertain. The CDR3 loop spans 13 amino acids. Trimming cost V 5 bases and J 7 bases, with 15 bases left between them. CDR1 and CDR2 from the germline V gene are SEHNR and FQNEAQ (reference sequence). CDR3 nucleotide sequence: TGTGCCAGCAGCCACGAGTATAGGTGGGAGCAGTACTTC. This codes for CASSHEYRWEQYF.

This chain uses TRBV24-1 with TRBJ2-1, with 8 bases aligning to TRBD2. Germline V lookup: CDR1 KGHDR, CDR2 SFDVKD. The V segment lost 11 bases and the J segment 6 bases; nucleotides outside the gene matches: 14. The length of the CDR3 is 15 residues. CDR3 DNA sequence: TGTGCCAGCAGGGGAAGGGGACTAGAAATCAATGAGCAGTTCTTC. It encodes CASRGRGLEINEQFF.

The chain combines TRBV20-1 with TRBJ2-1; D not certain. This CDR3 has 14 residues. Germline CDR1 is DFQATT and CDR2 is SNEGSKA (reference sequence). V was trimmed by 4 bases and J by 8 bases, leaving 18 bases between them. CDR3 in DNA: TGCAGTGCTATGGGTTCCACCCGGTTCGATGAGCAGTTCTTC. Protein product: CSAMGSTRFDEQFF.

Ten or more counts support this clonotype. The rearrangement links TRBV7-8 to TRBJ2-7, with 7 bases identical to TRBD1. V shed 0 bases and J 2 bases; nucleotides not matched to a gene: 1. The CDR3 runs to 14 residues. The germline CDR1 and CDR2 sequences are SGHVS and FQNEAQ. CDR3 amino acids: CASSLATGAYEQYF. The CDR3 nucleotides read TGTGCCAGCAGCTTAGCAACAGGGGCCTACGAGCAGTACTTC. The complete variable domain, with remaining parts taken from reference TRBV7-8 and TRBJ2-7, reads GAGVSQSPRYKVAKRGQDVALRCDPISGHVSLFWYQQALGQGPEFLTYFQNEAQLDKSGLPSDRFFAERPEGSVSTLKIQRTQQEDSAVYLCASSLATGAYEQYFGPGTRLTVT.